The 30 T cell receptor beta chains below come from one sample, sequenced in a study of cytomegalovirus exposure and HLA in healthy donors. The PCR used 60 Vbeta and 13 Jbeta primers. The repertoire was sequenced with immunoSEQ multiplex PCR; TCRdb's copy has only in-frame clones and lacks some. There are about 170,000 clones in the sample; about three quarters occur only once, and nearly 6.5% lies in the top ten. Sequencing was done on a sample of PBMCs. The receptors shown here come from a man aged 35 to 55 in good health and CMV-seropositive.

The chain carries TRBV15 and TRBJ1-2; D gene uncertain. From germline, CDR1 is LNHNV and CDR2 YYDKDF (reference sequence). Deletions cut 0 bases from V and 2 bases from J, with 4 bases between. The CDR3 sequence is 13 residues long. The CDR3: CATSRDVNYGYTF. The DNA of the CDR3 is TGTGCCACCAGCAGAGATGTAAACTATGGCTACACCTTC.

The J gene is TRBJ2-5, the V gene TRBV6-1, with D tentatively TRBD1 (5 bases). The germline V and J ends were trimmed by 3 bases and 8 bases, with 10 bases remaining between them. Germline V gives CDR1 MNHNS, CDR2 SASEGT. There are 12 residues in the CDR3. The CDR3 DNA is TGTGCCAGCAGTGAGACAACAGGAACCCAGTACTTC. It codes for CASSETTGTQYF.

In DNA form, the CDR3 reads TGTGCCAGTAGTTTTACAGGGGGCGAGAGTCAGCCCCAGCATTTT. This gives the protein CASSFTGGESQPQHF. The chain is built from TRBV19 and TRBJ1-5, with 9 bases identical to TRBD1. V shed 5 bases, J shed 6 bases, and the junction held 8 bases outside the gene matches. The CDR3 runs to 15 residues. The germline V gene encodes CDR1 LNHDA and CDR2 SQIVND (reference sequence).

CDR3 bases: TGTGCCAGCAGCCAAGAGAGAACAGGGGAGGCCTACGAGCAGTACTTC. It codes for CASSQERTGEAYEQYF. This chain joins TRBV4-2 and TRBJ2-7, with D possibly matching TRBD1 (7 bases). The V gene's germline CDR1 is LGHNA and CDR2 YNFKEQ. This CDR3 comprises 16 residues. V dropped 0 bases and J dropped 2 bases, with 14 bases sitting between them.

This clone was picked up one time. The V gene is TRBV29-1, the J gene TRBJ2-5; 9 bases are shared with TRBD1. V shed 7 bases and J 2 bases; nucleotides not matched to a gene: 5. Per germline, CDR1 SQVTM and CDR2 ANQGSEA. CDR3 length: 13 amino acids. Written as DNA, the CDR3 is TGCAGCGGAGGGACAGGGTGGCAAGAGACCCAGTACTTC. Its protein product is CSGGTGWQETQYF.

This clone has only one observation. The chain couples TRBV29-1 to TRBJ1-1; the D gene is possibly TRBD1 (6 bases). CDR3 size: 13 residues. Between the trimmed V and J ends, which lost 4 bases and 0 bases, there was a span of 9 bases. The germline gives CDR1 SQVTM, CDR2 ANQGSEA. The CDR3 is CSVAGHLNTEAFF. CDR3 DNA: TGCAGCGTTGCGGGACACTTGAACACTGAAGCTTTCTTT.

The J gene is TRBJ2-3, the V gene TRBV29-1, with a tentative D call TRBD2 (6 bases). This CDR3 is built from 12 residues. V shed 7 bases and J shed 3 bases, with 11 bases lying between them. The V gene's germline CDR1 is SQVTM and CDR2 ANQGSEA. In DNA form, the CDR3 reads TGCAGCGGCAGGCGGGGAACAGATACGCAGTATTTT. Residues: CSGRRGTDTQYF.

This clone was counted a few times. The chain is built from TRBV28 and TRBJ1-4, with D uncertain. CDR3 size: 14 residues. CDR1 and CDR2 from the germline V gene are MDHEN and SYDVKM. The V gene lost 7 bases and the J gene lost 6 bases, with 15 bases spanning the gap. Here the CDR3 reads CASTGRASYEKLFF. The CDR3, as DNA: TGTGCCAGCACGGGAAGGGCGAGTTATGAAAAACTGTTTTTT.

This chain connects TRBV7-8 to TRBJ1-1; D is unclear. CDR1 and CDR2 (germline): SGHVS, FQNEAQ. The CDR3 has 14 residues. Trimming took off 5 bases at V and 0 bases at J, with 10 bases between the two ends. DNA for the CDR3: TGTGCCAGCAGCCGCGGGAGCATGAACACTGAAGCTTTCTTT. Translating it yields CASSRGSMNTEAFF.

The rearrangement links TRBV5-1 to TRBJ2-3, with 11 positions matching TRBD1. The CDR3 runs 16 residues. The V and J ends lost 4 bases and 1 base, in that order; junction bases with no gene match: 5. Germline V gene lookup returns CDR1 SGHRS and CDR2 YFSETQ. This CDR3 reads CASSPGTGGRTDTQYF. CDR3 DNA: TGCGCCAGCAGCCCCGGGACAGGGGGTCGCACAGATACGCAGTATTTT.

The gene calls are TRBV5-1 and TRBJ1-1; D not certain. The CDR3 loop spans 13 amino acids. Trimming removed 4 bases from V and 2 bases from J, with 9 bases in between. Germline V gene sequence: CDR1 SGHRS, CDR2 YFSETQ. In DNA, the CDR3 is TGCGCCAGCAGCGTGACGGGTAACACTGAAGCTTTCTTT. This codes for CASSVTGNTEAFF.

The rearrangement uses TRBV11-3 and TRBJ2-2, with a tentative D call TRBD2 (6 bases). Germline values: CDR1 SGHNT, CDR2 YENEEA. Trimming removed 4 bases from V and 3 bases from J, with 12 bases in between. CDR3 length equals 15 residues. In DNA form, the CDR3 reads TGTGCCAGCAGCTCAGCTCGGAGGGACACCGGGGAGCTGTTTTTT. It yields the protein CASSSARRDTGELFF.

This clone was detected a few times. The chain has TRBV6-1 and TRBJ2-5, with 10 bases identical to TRBD2. The CDR3 contains 17 residues. With V trimmed by 3 bases and J by 5 bases, 12 bases remained unmatched. In germline, CDR1 is MNHNS, CDR2 SASEGT. CDR3: CASSEGSTSGLRETQYF. As DNA, the CDR3 is TGTGCCAGCAGTGAGGGGTCGACTAGCGGGTTACGGGAGACCCAGTACTTC.

Only a few counts were recorded for this clone. This CDR3 reads CASSFRGFSEAFF. As DNA, the CDR3 is TGTGCCAGCAGTTTCCGGGGGTTTAGTGAAGCTTTCTTT. This sequence joins TRBV27 and TRBJ1-1; D possibly corresponds to TRBD1 (5 bases). Deletions cut 3 bases from V and 7 bases from J, with 12 bases between. This CDR3 spans 13 amino acids. Germline CDR1 MNHEY, CDR2 SMNVEV (reference sequence).

The count of this clone is one. The chain recombines TRBV10-2 with TRBJ2-7, with 10 nucleotides matching TRBD2. Germline trimming cut 0 bases from V and 4 bases from J; bases unmatched to any gene: 6. Germline CDR1 reads WSHSY; CDR2 reads SAAADI. The length of the CDR3 is 16 residues. CDR3 sequence (DNA): TGCGCCAGCAGTGAGTCGACGACTAGCGGGTCTTACGAGCAGTACTTC. Translating gives CASSESTTSGSYEQYF.

This clone has a handful of counts. One end of the junction does not line up with germline, which may come from a read error. The rearrangement joins TRBV6-1 to TRBJ2-6, with D perhaps matching TRBD1 (6 bases). This CDR3 is 18 amino acids long. Germline V gene sequence: CDR1 MNHNS, CDR2 SASEGT. The CDR3 coding sequence is TGTGCCAGCAGTGAGGTGGGGACAACCATTCTCGGGGCCAACGGCCTGACTTTC. Translation gives CASSEVGTTILGANGLTF.

This clone appeared once. The V gene is TRBV5-1, the J gene TRBJ1-1; TRBD1 might be the D (5 bases). Trimming removed 4 bases at V and 0 bases at J, with 16 bases between. The germline gives CDR1 SGHRS, CDR2 YFSETQ. The CDR3 totals 16 residues. The CDR3 DNA is TGCGCCAGCAGCCCCAGAGGGGAGGGGATGAACACTGAAGCTTTCTTT. Translation: CASSPRGEGMNTEAFF. Full variable domain (remainder filled in from reference TRBV5-1 and TRBJ1-1): KAGVTQTPRYLIKTRGQQVTLSCSPISGHRSVSWYQQTPGQGLQFLFEYFSETQRNKGNFPGRFSGRQFSNSRSEMNVSTLELGDSALYLCASSPRGEGMNTEAFFGQGTRLTVV.

This clone occurred a few times. This sequence joins TRBV18 and TRBJ1-1; no clear D. This CDR3 spans 13 amino acids. V lost 8 bases, J lost 0 bases, and 10 bases lay in between. Germline loops: CDR1 KGHSH, CDR2 LQKENI. The CDR3 DNA follows: TGTGCCAGCCAGGCAGAAATGAACACTGAAGCTTTCTTT. Amino acid sequence: CASQAEMNTEAFF. Together with reference TRBV18 and TRBJ1-1, the CDR3 gives the full variable domain: NAGVMQNPRHLVRRRGQEARLRCSPMKGHSHVYWYRQLPEEGLKFMVYLQKENIIDESGMPKERFSAEFPKEGPSILRIQQVVRGDSAAYFCASQAEMNTEAFFGQGTRLTVV.

The chain employs TRBV19 and TRBJ2-4; 7 nucleotides align to TRBD2. This CDR3 region has 13 residues. J lost 8 bases, V lost 5 bases, and 6 bases had no gene match. CDR1 is LNHDA and CDR2 is SQIVND in the germline V gene (reference sequence). As DNA, the CDR3 is TGTGCCAGTAGTGCGGCACGGGGGGACATTCAGTACTTC. Its translation: CASSAARGDIQYF.

This clone was found a few times. Its ends do not fully match the called genes, so a read error is possible. The chain joins TRBV30 to TRBJ2-6, with D possibly TRBD1 on 5 matching bases. This CDR3 spans 13 amino acids. Germline CDR1 GTSNPN, CDR2 SVGIG (reference sequence). For the CDR3, the DNA is TGTGCCTGGAGCAGGTATGGGGCCAACGGCCTGACTTTC. Protein sequence: CAWSRYGANGLTF.

This clone has just one count. The chain uses TRBV2 and TRBJ2-5; D is possibly TRBD1 (6 bases). CDR1 SNHLY and CDR2 FYNNEI come from the germline V gene. V lost 7 bases and J 4 bases, leaving 10 bases between the germline ends. The CDR3 covers 12 residues. CDR3 sequence reads: CASNRDGETQYF. The CDR3 DNA follows: TGTGCCAGCAACAGGGACGGAGAGACCCAGTACTTC.

V gene TRBV2 combines with J gene TRBJ2-7; 7 nucleotides align to TRBD1. Germline V CDR1 and CDR2: SNHLY, FYNNEI. V lost 5 bases to trimming and J lost 2 bases; unmatched junction nucleotides: 9. CDR3 length: 15 residues. As DNA, the CDR3 is TGTGCCAGCAGTTCTGGTTACAGGGGCACCTACGAGCAGTACTTC. Encoded protein: CASSSGYRGTYEQYF. Supplemented by reference TRBV2 and TRBJ2-7, the full variable domain reads EPEVTQTPSHQVTQMGQEVILRCVPISNHLYFYWYRQILGQKVEFLVSFYNNEISEKSEIFDDQFSVERPDGSNFTLKIRSTKLEDSAMYFCASSSGYRGTYEQYFGPGTRLTVT.

Comments on this clone: This sample also contains other DNA sequences that code for the same CDR3. The V call is TRBV18, the J call TRBJ1-5; 9 nucleotides agree with TRBD1. Looked up from germline, CDR1 is KGHSH and CDR2 is LQKENI. The trim removed 2 bases at V and 4 bases at J, leaving 0 bases unmatched. This CDR3 is built from 14 residues. The CDR3 DNA is TGTGCCAGCTCACCAGGGACAGGGAATCAGCCCCAGCATTTT. Amino acid sequence: CASSPGTGNQPQHF.

Here the CDR3 reads CASSLGGRANDEQYF. The DNA for the CDR3 is TGTGCCAGCAGCTTAGGGGGGAGGGCCAACGACGAGCAGTACTTC. The V gene is TRBV7-6, the J gene TRBJ2-7, with 7 bases aligning to TRBD2. CDR3 length equals 15 residues. Germline trimming cut 1 base from V and 5 bases from J; bases unmatched to any gene: 8. The V gene's germline CDR1 is SGHVS and CDR2 FNYEAQ.

This sequence joins TRBV18 and TRBJ2-1; TRBD2 matches at 12 bases. CDR3 length: 16 amino acids. CDR1 KGHSH and CDR2 LQKENI come from the germline V gene. V shed 5 bases, J shed 5 bases, and the junction held 7 bases outside the gene matches. CDR3 region: CASSSLLAGGDNEQFF. CDR3 in DNA: TGTGCCAGCTCATCCTTACTAGCGGGAGGTGACAATGAGCAGTTCTTC.

The rearrangement joins TRBV28 to TRBJ2-7, with 9 nucleotides matching TRBD1. CDR3 size: 14 residues. Germline-derived CDR1 and CDR2 are MDHEN and SYDVKM. The trim removed 5 bases at V and 3 bases at J, leaving 5 bases unmatched. Here the CDR3 DNA reads TGTGCCAGCAGTCCAGGGACAGGGTTCTACGAGCAGTACTTC. It translates to CASSPGTGFYEQYF. The full variable domain, with the rest looked up from reference TRBV28 and TRBJ2-7, is DVKVTQSSRYLVKRTGEKVFLECVQDMDHENMFWYRQDPGLGLRLIYFSYDVKMKEKGDIPEGYSVSREKKERFSLILESASTNQTSMYLCASSPGTGFYEQYFGPGTRLTVT.

V is TRBV12-5 and J is TRBJ1-4, with TRBD1 matching over 9 bases. The V gene's germline CDR1 is LGHNT and CDR2 FRNRAP. V lost 6 bases and J lost 4; bases outside the gene matches: 9. The CDR3 is 16 amino acids. The CDR3 spells CASGPSTGGINEKLFF. CDR3 nucleotides: TGTGCTAGTGGACCGTCGACAGGGGGTATTAATGAAAAACTGTTTTTT.

The genes are TRBV6-1 and TRBJ1-2; D uncertain. The V gene lost 4 bases and the J gene lost 6 bases, with 6 bases spanning the gap. The CDR3 is made up of 11 amino acids. In germline, CDR1 is MNHNS, CDR2 SASEGT. The chain's CDR3 is CASSANDGYTF. CDR3 bases: TGTGCCAGCAGTGCTAATGATGGCTACACCTTC.

The DNA for the CDR3 is TGTGCCAGCAGCGGGGGGAGGGCCTACGAGCAGTACTTC. Protein: CASSGGRAYEQYF. The V gene is TRBV2, the J gene TRBJ2-7, with 7 bases matching TRBD2. Germline V lookup: CDR1 SNHLY, CDR2 FYNNEI. J lost 2 bases, V lost 6 bases, and 4 bases had no gene match. The CDR3 spans 13 residues.

This chain uses TRBV28 with TRBJ1-5; D possibly corresponds to TRBD1 (6 bases). The CDR3 sequence is 16 residues long. V shed 2 bases and J shed 0 bases, with 11 bases lying between them. Looked up from germline, CDR1 is MDHEN and CDR2 is SYDVKM. Written as DNA, the CDR3 is TGTGCCAGCAGTTTAGGACAGACCTTTAGCAATCAGCCCCAGCATTTT. This gives the protein CASSLGQTFSNQPQHF.